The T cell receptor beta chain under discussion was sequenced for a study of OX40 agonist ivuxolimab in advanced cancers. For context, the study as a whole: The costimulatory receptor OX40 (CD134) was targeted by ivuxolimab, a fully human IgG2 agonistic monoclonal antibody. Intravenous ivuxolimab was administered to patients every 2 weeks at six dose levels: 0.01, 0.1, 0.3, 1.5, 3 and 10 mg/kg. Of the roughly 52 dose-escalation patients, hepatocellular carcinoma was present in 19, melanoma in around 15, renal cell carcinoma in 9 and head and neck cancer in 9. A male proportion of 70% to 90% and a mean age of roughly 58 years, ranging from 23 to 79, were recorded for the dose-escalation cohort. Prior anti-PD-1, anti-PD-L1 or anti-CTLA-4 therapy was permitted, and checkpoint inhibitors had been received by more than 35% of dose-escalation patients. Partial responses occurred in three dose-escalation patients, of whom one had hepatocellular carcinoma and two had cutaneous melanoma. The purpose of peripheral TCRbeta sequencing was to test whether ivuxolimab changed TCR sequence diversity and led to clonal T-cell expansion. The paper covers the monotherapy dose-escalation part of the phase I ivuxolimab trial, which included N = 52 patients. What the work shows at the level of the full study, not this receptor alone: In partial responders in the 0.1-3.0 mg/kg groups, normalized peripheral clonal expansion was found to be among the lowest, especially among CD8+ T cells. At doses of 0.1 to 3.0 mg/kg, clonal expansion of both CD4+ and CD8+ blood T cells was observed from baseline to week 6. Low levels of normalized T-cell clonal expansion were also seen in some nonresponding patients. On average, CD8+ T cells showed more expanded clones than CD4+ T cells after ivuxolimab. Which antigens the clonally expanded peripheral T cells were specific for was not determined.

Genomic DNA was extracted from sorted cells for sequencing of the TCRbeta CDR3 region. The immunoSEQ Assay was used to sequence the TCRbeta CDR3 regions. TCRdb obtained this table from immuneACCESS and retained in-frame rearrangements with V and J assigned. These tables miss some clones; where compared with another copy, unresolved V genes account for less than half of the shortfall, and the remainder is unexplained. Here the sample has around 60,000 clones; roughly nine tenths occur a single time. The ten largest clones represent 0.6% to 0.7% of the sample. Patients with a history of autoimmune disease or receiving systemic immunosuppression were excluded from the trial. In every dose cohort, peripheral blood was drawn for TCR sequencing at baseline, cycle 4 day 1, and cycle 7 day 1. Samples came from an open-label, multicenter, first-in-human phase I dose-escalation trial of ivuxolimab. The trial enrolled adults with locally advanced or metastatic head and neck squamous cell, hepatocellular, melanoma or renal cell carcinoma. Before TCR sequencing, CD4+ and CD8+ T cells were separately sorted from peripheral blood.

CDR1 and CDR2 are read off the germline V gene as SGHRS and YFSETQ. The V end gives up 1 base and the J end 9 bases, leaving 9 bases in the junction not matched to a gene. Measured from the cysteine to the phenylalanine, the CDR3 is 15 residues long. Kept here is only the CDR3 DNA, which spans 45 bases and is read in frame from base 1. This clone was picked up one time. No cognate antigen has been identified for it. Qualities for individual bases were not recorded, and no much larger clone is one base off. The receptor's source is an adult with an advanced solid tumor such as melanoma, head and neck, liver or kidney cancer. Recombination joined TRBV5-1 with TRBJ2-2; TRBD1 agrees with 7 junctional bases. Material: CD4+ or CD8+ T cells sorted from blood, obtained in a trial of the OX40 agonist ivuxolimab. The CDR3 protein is CASSLRGQTRRELFF. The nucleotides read TGCGCCAGCAGCTTGAGGGGGCAAACCAGAAGGGAGCTGTTTTTT.